Listed below are T cell receptor beta chains from one sample, sequenced in a study of untreated major depressive disorder. Sequenced by immunoSEQ multiplex PCR; TCRdb stores in-frame clones only, minus some. The sample has more than 20,000 clones, 80% to 95% seen once; the top ten hold 0.3% to 0.4%. The specimen was CD4+ T cells from PBMCs. These receptors all stem from a man younger than 40 in good health. CDR3s include the opening cysteine and the closing phenylalanine or tryptophan. D genes are given only for firm matches. Where a row states a size, it is once, few, many or the class of an expanded clone; other rows omit it.

d_call clone_size j_call v_call cdr3_nt cdr3_aa
NA NA TRBJ2-7 TRBV5-6 TGTGCCAGCAGCTTGGCACAGGGATACTACGAGCAGTACTTC CASSLAQGYYEQYF
NA NA TRBJ2-3 TRBV9 TGTGCCAGCAGCGCCAGGGACGGGAATTGGGATACGCAGTATTTT CASSARDGNWDTQYF
TRBD2 NA TRBJ2-5 TRBV5-1 TGCGCCAGCAGCTTGGCCGGGACTAGCGAGGAGACCCAGTACTTC CASSLAGTSEETQYF
NA NA TRBJ1-3 TRBV2 TGTGCCAGCAGCCTGGGGAGGGGCGCTGGAAACACCATATATTTT CASSLGRGAGNTIYF
NA once TRBJ1-3 TRBV6-5 TGTGCCAGCAGATCCCCAGGGGGAAACACCATATATTTT CASRSPGGNTIYF
TRBD1 NA TRBJ1-3 TRBV9 TGTGCCAGCAGCCCCATGGGGAGGGGGCTTGGAAACACCATATATTTT CASSPMGRGLGNTIYF
NA NA TRBJ2-4 TRBV4-2 TGTGCCAGCAGCCAAGGTATACGAATGGATACTCAGTACTTC CASSQGIRMDTQYF
NA NA TRBJ2-3 TRBV5-1 TGCGCCAGCAGGCTTGACGATACGCAGTATTTT CASRLDDTQYF
NA NA TRBJ2-2 TRBV18 TGTGCCAGCTCCCGAGGACAATTGTCTGCCGGGGAGCTGTTTTTT CASSRGQLSAGELFF
NA NA TRBJ1-4 TRBV6-6 TGTGCCAGCAGTAGAGAGGGGGCAACTAATGAAAAACTGTTTTTT CASSREGATNEKLFF
TRBD2 NA TRBJ2-3 TRBV7-2 TGTGCCAGCAGCCCACAATATGGACTAGCGGGGGGGGCAGATACGCAGTATTTT CASSPQYGLAGGADTQYF
NA once TRBJ1-1 TRBV5-1 TGCGCCAGCAGCTTGGGGGTAAGGGGGTTTTCTGAAGCTTTCTTT CASSLGVRGFSEAFF
NA NA TRBJ1-2 TRBV9 TGTGCCAGCAGCCCGACCCCGGAGGGGGGGGGCTATGGCTACACCTTC CASSPTPEGGGYGYTF
NA once TRBJ2-7 TRBV5-1 TGCGCCAGCAGCCGAGAAATGGACTACGAGCAGTACTTC CASSREMDYEQYF
NA NA TRBJ2-7 TRBV20-1 TGCAGTGCTAGCCACTACGAGCAGTACTTC CSASHYEQYF
NA once TRBJ2-2 TRBV7-7 TGTGCCAGCACCCCATTGGTCGGTGCCAACACCGGGGAGCTGTTTTTT CASTPLVGANTGELFF
NA NA TRBJ2-7 TRBV9 TGTGCCAGCAGCCCTGAAGCGGAGACCTACGAGCAGTACTTC CASSPEAETYEQYF
NA once TRBJ2-5 TRBV5-1 TGCGCCAGCAGCCCCGGGGGCCAGAGCGGGGAGACCCAGTACTTC CASSPGGQSGETQYF
NA NA TRBJ2-2 TRBV18 TGTGCCAGCTCACCACCGAGCAGGGCTAGGACCGGGGAGCTGTTTTTT CASSPPSRARTGELFF
NA NA TRBJ1-1 TRBV7-3 TGTGCCAGCAGTACTGGGGGGACTGAAGCTTTCTTT CASSTGGTEAFF
NA NA TRBJ2-7 TRBV6-5 TGTGCCAGCAGCAGGGCATCCTCCTACGAGCAGTACTTC CASSRASSYEQYF
TRBD1 NA TRBJ1-5 TRBV5-1 TGCGCCAGCAGCTTACTAGGGACAGAAGGTGAGCCCCAGCATTTT CASSLLGTEGEPQHF
TRBD1 NA TRBJ2-7 TRBV10-2 TGCGCCAGCAGCGGGACAGGGGGCGGCGAGCAGTACTTC CASSGTGGGEQYF
NA NA TRBJ2-2 TRBV7-2 TGTGCCAGCAGCCAAACGGGGGAGCTGTTTTTT CASSQTGELFF
TRBD2 NA TRBJ2-5 TRBV6-5 TGTGCCAGCAGTTACTCCGGACTAGCGGTGCAAGAGACCCAGTACTTC CASSYSGLAVQETQYF
TRBD1 NA TRBJ2-7 TRBV5-1 TGCGCCAGCAGCTTGACCTGGACAGGGGGCTACGAGCAGTACTTC CASSLTWTGGYEQYF
NA NA TRBJ1-4 TRBV5-1 TGCGCCAGCAGCTCCCGGCGGAATGAAAAACTGTTTTTT CASSSRRNEKLFF
NA once TRBJ2-7 TRBV29-1 TGCAGCGTTGAGGGACTCACCTACGAGCAGTACTTC CSVEGLTYEQYF
TRBD2 NA TRBJ2-1 TRBV5-4 TGTGCCAGCAGTCCCCGTGCGGGAGTGGGGTACGGTGAGCAGTTCTTC CASSPRAGVGYGEQFF
NA NA TRBJ2-3 TRBV5-1 TGCGCCAGCAGCTTGGATGGTACAGATACGCAGTATTTT CASSLDGTDTQYF
NA NA TRBJ1-1 TRBV29-1 TGCAGCGACGCGACAGGCCGAGATGGAGCTTTCTTT CSDATGRDGAFF
NA NA TRBJ2-1 TRBV19 TGTGCCAGTAGGGGGGGAGCCTACAATGAGCAGTTCTTC CASRGGAYNEQFF
NA NA TRBJ2-5 TRBV7-6 TGTGCCAGCAGCCACCCGGGAGTAAAAGAGACCCAGTACTTC CASSHPGVKETQYF
NA NA TRBJ1-1 TRBV9 TGTGCCAGCAGCGTAGGTAACAGAAAGACTGAAGCTTTCTTT CASSVGNRKTEAFF
NA NA TRBJ1-1 TRBV29-1 TGCAGCGTTGTTTCGGTCGTGTCTTTCTTT CSVVSVVSFF
NA NA TRBJ1-5 TRBV7-8 TGTGCCAGCAGCCCAAGCGGGTTAGGGGGCAATCAGCCCCAGCATTTT CASSPSGLGGNQPQHF
TRBD1 NA TRBJ1-4 TRBV5-4 TGTGCCAGCAGCTCAGGGGGCGGGGAAGAAAAACTGTTTTTT CASSSGGGEEKLFF
NA NA TRBJ1-5 TRBV6-1 TGTGCCAGCATTGTAGTGGGGAGTTCGGGTCAGCCCCAGCATTTT CASIVVGSSGQPQHF
TRBD1 NA TRBJ2-5 TRBV4-3 TGCGCCAGCAGCCCGGGACAGGGAAAGACCCAGTACTTC CASSPGQGKTQYF
NA once TRBJ1-2 TRBV7-3 TGTGCCAGCAGCTTAACATCACAGAACTATGGCTACACCTTC CASSLTSQNYGYTF
TRBD2 NA TRBJ2-1 TRBV7-3 TGTGCCAGCAGCCGGACTAGCGGGTTCTACAATGAGCAGTTCTTC CASSRTSGFYNEQFF
TRBD1 NA TRBJ1-1 TRBV5-1 TGCGCCAGCAGCTTGAAAGCACAGGGGTGGAACACTGAAGCTTTCTTT CASSLKAQGWNTEAFF
NA NA TRBJ1-4 TRBV4-1 TGCGCCAGCAGCCCACTAGCAGCCACTAATGAAAAACTGTTTTTT CASSPLAATNEKLFF
NA NA TRBJ1-1 TRBV7-6 TGTGCCAGCAGCTTAGAGGCGCAGGGCACTGAAGCTTTCTTT CASSLEAQGTEAFF